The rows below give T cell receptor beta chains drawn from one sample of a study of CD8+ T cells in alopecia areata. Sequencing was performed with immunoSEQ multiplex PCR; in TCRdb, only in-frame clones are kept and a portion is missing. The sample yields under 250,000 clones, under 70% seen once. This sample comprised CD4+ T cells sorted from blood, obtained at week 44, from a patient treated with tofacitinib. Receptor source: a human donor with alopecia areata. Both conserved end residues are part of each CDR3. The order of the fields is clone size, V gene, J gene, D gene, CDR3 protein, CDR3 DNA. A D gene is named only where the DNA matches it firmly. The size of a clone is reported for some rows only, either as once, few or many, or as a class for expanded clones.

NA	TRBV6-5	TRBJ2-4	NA	CASSSPLSEKNIQYF	TGTGCCAGCAGTTCCCCCCTCAGTGAGAAAAACATTCAGTACTTC
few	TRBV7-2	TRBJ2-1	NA	CASSSRFPNEQFF	TGTGCCAGCAGCTCCAGGTTTCCGAATGAGCAGTTCTTC
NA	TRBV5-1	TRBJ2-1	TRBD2	CASSFGLAGSRDEQFF	TGCGCCAGCAGCTTTGGACTAGCGGGTAGTCGGGATGAGCAGTTCTTC
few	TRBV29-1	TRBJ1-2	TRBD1	CSVAGGWYGYTF	TGCAGCGTCGCAGGGGGTTGGTATGGCTACACCTTC
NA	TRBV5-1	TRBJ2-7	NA	CASSLAGQSSGYF	TGCGCCAGCAGCTTGGCCGGACAGTCCTCGGGATACTTC
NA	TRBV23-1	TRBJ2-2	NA	CASSGRSFGELFF	TGCGCCAGCAGCGGTAGAAGTTTCGGGGAGCTGTTTTTT
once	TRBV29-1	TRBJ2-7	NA	CSVLQNYEQYF	TGCAGCGTCCTACAGAACTACGAGCAGTACTTC
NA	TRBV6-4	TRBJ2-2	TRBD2	CASSGITSGFGEELFF	TGTGCCAGCAGTGGCATAACTAGCGGGTTTGGAGAGGAGCTGTTTTTT
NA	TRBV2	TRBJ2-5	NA	CASSEARLQETQYF	TGTGCCAGCAGTGAAGCCAGGCTCCAAGAGACCCAGTACTTC
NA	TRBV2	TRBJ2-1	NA	CASSETHDSRLYEQFF	TGTGCCAGCAGCGAAACTCACGACTCCCGTCTTTATGAGCAGTTCTTC
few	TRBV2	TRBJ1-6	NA	CASSIGRRDSPLHF	TGTGCCAGCAGCATTGGGCGGAGGGATTCACCCCTCCACTTT
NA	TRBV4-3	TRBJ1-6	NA	CASSDDIRDNRASYNSPLHF	TGCGCCAGCAGCGACGACATAAGGGATAACAGGGCATCCTATAATTCACCCCTCCACTTT
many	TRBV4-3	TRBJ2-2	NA	CASSQGRHTGELFF	TGCGCCAGCAGCCAGGGAAGACACACCGGGGAGCTGTTTTTT
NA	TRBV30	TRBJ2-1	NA	CAQGFGNEQFF	TGTGCCCAGGGATTTGGCAATGAGCAGTTCTTC
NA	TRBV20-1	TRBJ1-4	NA	CSGGQEEKLFF	TGCAGTGGGGGCCAGGAAGAAAAACTGTTTTTT
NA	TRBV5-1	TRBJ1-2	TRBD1	CASSFGSPVQGDGYTF	TGCGCCAGCAGCTTTGGATCCCCCGTGCAGGGGGATGGCTACACCTTC
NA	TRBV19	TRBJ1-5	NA	CASGTQGIDQPQHF	TGTGCCAGTGGGACACAGGGTATCGATCAGCCCCAGCATTTT
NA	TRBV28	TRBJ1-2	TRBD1	CASTGGYGYTF	TGTGCCAGCACAGGGGGCTATGGCTACACCTTC
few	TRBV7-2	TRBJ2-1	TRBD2	CASSSVAGRNEQFF	TGTGCCAGCAGCTCAGTAGCGGGGAGAAATGAGCAGTTCTTC
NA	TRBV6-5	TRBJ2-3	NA	CASHGGRTDTQYF	TGTGCCAGCCACGGGGGGCGCACAGATACGCAGTATTTT
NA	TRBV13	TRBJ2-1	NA	CASSSPDYSNEQFF	TGTGCCAGCAGCTCCCCGGACTACTCCAATGAGCAGTTCTTC
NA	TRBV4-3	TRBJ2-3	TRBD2	CASSQGSGVSDTQYF	TGCGCCAGCAGCCAAGGTAGCGGGGTATCGGATACGCAGTATTTT
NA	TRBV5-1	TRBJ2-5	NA	CASSLRSGGGGETQYF	TGCGCCAGCAGCCTGCGGTCAGGAGGGGGCGGAGAGACCCAGTACTTC
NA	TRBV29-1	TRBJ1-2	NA	CSVDGLNKGYTF	TGCAGCGTGGACGGACTAAACAAGGGCTACACCTTC
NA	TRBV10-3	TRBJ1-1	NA	CAIASQGGNTEAFF	TGTGCCATCGCCAGCCAGGGAGGGAACACTGAAGCTTTCTTT
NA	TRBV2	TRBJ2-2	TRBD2	CASSSPLAGNTGELFF	TGTGCCAGCAGCTCCCCCTTAGCGGGGAACACCGGGGAGCTGTTTTTT
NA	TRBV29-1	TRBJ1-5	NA	CSVSGGLGQPQHF	TGCAGCGTGTCCGGGGGGCTAGGGCAGCCCCAGCATTTT
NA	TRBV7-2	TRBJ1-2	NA	CASSPDSNGYTF	TGTGCCAGCAGCCCCGACAGCAATGGCTACACCTTC
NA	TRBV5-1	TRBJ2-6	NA	CASSPGGANSGANVLTF	TGCGCCAGCAGCCCAGGGGGGGCGAACTCTGGGGCCAACGTCCTGACTTTC
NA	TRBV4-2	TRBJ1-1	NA	CASSHRGTEAFF	TGTGCCAGCAGCCATCGAGGGACTGAAGCTTTCTTT
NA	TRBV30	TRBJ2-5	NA	CAWSVGQAETQYF	TGTGCCTGGAGTGTCGGGCAGGCAGAGACCCAGTACTTC
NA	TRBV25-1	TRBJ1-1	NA	CASRMGGLYTEAFF	TGTGCCAGCAGGATGGGGGGATTGTACACTGAAGCTTTCTTT
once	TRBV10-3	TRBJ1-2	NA	CAISESDVVGYTF	TGTGCCATCAGTGAGTCGGATGTTGTAGGCTACACCTTC
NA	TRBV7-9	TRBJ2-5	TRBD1	CASSLTGTGGRETQYF	TGTGCCAGCAGCTTAACCGGGACAGGGGGCAGGGAGACCCAGTACTTC
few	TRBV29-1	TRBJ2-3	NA	CSVDLGDTQYF	TGCAGCGTTGACTTGGGAGATACGCAGTATTTT
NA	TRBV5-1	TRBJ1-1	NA	CASSLARQSTEAFF	TGCGCCAGCAGCTTGGCCCGACAAAGCACTGAAGCTTTCTTT
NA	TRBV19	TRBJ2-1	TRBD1	CASSMMGQGYNEQFF	TGTGCCAGTAGTATGATGGGACAGGGATACAATGAGCAGTTCTTC
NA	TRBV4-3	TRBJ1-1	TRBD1	CASSRTGADTEAFF	TGCGCCAGCAGCCGAACAGGGGCGGACACTGAAGCTTTCTTT
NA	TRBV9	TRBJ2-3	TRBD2	CASSGRTSGADTQYF	TGTGCCAGCAGCGGGCGGACTAGCGGGGCAGATACGCAGTATTTT
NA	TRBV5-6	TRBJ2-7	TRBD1	CASSQTGVLSYEQYF	TGTGCCAGCAGCCAGACAGGGGTACTCTCCTACGAGCAGTACTTC
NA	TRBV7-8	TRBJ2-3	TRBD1	CASSPLVATGFSDTQYF	TGTGCCAGCAGCCCCCTTGTGGCGACAGGGTTTTCAGATACGCAGTATTTT
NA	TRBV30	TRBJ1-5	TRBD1	CAWSLTRDSLYSNQPQHF	TGTGCCTGGAGTCTGACGAGGGACAGCCTTTATAGCAATCAGCCCCAGCATTTT
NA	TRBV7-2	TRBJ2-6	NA	CASERVAGANVLTF	TGTGCCAGCGAGCGGGTTGCTGGGGCCAACGTCCTGACTTTC
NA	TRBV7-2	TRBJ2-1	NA	CASSRTWAYNEQFF	TGTGCCAGCAGCCGGACCTGGGCCTACAATGAGCAGTTCTTC
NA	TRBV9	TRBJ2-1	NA	CASSRQALVSEQFF	TGTGCCAGCAGTCGGCAGGCTCTAGTATCGGAGCAGTTCTTC
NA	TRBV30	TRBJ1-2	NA	CAWSEHTNYGYTF	TGTGCCTGGAGTGAGCATACTAACTATGGCTACACCTTC
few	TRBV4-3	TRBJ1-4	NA	CASSQDFLWASEKLFF	TGCGCCAGCAGCCAAGATTTCCTCTGGGCGAGTGAAAAACTGTTTTTT
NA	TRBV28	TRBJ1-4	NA	CASSSGALNEKLFF	TGTGCCAGCAGTTCGGGGGCCCTTAATGAAAAACTGTTTTTT
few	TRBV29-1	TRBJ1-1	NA	CSVQAQGRTEAFF	TGCAGCGTTCAAGCTCAGGGGAGGACTGAAGCTTTCTTT
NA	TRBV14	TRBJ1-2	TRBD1	CASSQDLGQNYGYTF	TGTGCCAGCAGCCAAGATCTGGGACAGAACTATGGCTACACCTTC
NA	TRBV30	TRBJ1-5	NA	CAWSTGLDQPQHF	TGTGCCTGGAGTACAGGGTTGGATCAGCCCCAGCATTTT
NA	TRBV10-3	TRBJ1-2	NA	CAISGTTATHFNYGYTF	TGTGCCATCAGTGGGACGACAGCAACTCACTTTAACTATGGCTACACCTTC
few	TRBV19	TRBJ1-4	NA	CASSLWTSPEKLFF	TGTGCCAGTAGTCTCTGGACCTCACCTGAAAAACTGTTTTTT
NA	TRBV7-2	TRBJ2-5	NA	CASSASWGNEETQYF	TGTGCCAGCAGCGCCTCGTGGGGGAATGAAGAGACCCAGTACTTC
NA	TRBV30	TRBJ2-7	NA	CAWSVRGPSSYEQYF	TGTGCCTGGAGTGTACGTGGGCCTAGCTCCTACGAGCAGTACTTC
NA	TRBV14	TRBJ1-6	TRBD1	CASSPQGNSPLHF	TGTGCCAGCAGCCCACAGGGGAATTCACCCCTCCACTTT
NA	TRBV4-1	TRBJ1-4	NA	CASSRAGLGEKLFF	TGCGCCAGCAGCCGAGCAGGGCTTGGTGAGAAACTGTTTTTT
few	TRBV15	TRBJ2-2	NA	CATSTPIVNTGELFF	TGTGCCACCAGCACGCCGATTGTGAACACCGGGGAGCTGTTTTTT
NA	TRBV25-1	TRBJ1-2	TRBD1	CASRGQGAREGYTF	TGTGCCAGTCGGGGACAGGGGGCTCGAGAAGGCTACACCTTC